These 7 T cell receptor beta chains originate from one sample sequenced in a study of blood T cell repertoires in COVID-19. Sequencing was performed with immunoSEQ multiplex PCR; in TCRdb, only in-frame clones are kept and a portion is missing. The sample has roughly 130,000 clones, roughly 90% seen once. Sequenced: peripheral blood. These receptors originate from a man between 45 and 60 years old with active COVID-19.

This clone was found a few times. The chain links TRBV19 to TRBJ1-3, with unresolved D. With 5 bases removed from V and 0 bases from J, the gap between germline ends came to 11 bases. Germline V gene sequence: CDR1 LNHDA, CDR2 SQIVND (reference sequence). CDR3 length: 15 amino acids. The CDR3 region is CASSDTSLSGNTIYF. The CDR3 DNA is TGTGCCAGTAGTGACACGTCACTCTCTGGAAACACCATATATTTT.

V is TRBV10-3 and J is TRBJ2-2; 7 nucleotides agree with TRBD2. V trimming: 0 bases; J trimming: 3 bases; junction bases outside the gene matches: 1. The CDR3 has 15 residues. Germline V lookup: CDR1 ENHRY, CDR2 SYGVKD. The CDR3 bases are TGTGCCATCAGTGAGTCGGGAGGGGACACCGGGGAGCTGTTTTTT. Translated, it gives CAISESGGDTGELFF.

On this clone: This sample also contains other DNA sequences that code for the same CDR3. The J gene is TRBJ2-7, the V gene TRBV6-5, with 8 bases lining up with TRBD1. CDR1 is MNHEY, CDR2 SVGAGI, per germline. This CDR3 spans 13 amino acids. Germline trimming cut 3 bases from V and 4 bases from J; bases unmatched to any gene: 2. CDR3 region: CASSYRQGYEQYV. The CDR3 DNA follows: TGTGCCAGCAGTTATAGACAGGGGTACGAGCAGTACGTC.

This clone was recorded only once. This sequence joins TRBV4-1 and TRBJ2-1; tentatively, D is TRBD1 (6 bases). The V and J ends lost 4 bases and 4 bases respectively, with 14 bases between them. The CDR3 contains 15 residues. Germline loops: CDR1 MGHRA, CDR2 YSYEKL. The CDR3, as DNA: TGCGCCAGCAGCCTCGGCAGGGGAGTATACAATGAGCAGTTCTTC. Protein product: CASSLGRGVYNEQFF.

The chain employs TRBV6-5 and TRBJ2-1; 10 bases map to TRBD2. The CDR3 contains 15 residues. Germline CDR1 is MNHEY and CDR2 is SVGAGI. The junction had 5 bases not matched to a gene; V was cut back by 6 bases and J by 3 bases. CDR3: CASRLGLASYNEQFF. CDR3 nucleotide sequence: TGTGCCAGCAGGCTGGGACTAGCGAGCTACAATGAGCAGTTCTTC.

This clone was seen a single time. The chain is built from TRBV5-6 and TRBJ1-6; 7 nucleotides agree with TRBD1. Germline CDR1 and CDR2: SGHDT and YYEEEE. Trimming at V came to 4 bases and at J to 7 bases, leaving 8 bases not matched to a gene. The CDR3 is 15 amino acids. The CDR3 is CASSPTTGSNSPLHF. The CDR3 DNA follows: TGTGCCAGCAGCCCAACGACAGGGTCAAATTCACCCCTCCACTTT.

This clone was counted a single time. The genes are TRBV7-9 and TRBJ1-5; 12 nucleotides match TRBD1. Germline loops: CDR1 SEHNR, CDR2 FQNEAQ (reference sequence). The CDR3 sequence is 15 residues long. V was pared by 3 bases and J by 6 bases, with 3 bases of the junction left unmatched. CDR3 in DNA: TGTGCCAGCAGCTTGGGGACAGGGGGCACTCAGCCCCAGCATTTT. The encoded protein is CASSLGTGGTQPQHF.